A single sample is the source of the 26 T cell receptor beta chains below, sequenced in a study of human T cells and chemical hapten exposure. TCRdb redid the calling of the 5' RACE reads with MiXCR, one entry per CDR3 protein. The sample lists under 150,000 distinct CDR3 sequences; roughly 18% were seen once. Total RNA extraction was carried out from unfractionated whole blood. The receptors were sampled from a human donor in good health.

This clonotype has more than one count but fewer than ten. The rearrangement uses TRBV30 and TRBJ1-6; 7 positions match TRBD1. The germline CDR1 and CDR2 sequences are GTSNPN and SVGIG (reference sequence). The CDR3 runs to 14 residues. After removal of 1 base from V and 10 bases from J, the junction contained 7 bases not matched to a gene. CDR3 residues: CAWSARQGGSPLHF. The DNA for the CDR3 is TGTGCCTGGAGTGCCCGACAGGGTGGATCACCCCTCCACTTT.

This clonotype was observed a handful of times. The chain carries TRBV4-2 and TRBJ1-6; TRBD1 is a possible D gene (6 bases). Germline assignment: CDR1 LGHNA and CDR2 YNFKEQ. The CDR3 runs 16 residues. V shed 0 bases and J shed 7 bases, with 13 bases lying between them. CDR3 nucleotide sequence: TGTGCCAGCAGCCAAGATCGAGGACAGACGAATTCACCCCTCCACTTT. Amino acids: CASSQDRGQTNSPLHF.

This clonotype was observed a handful of times. This chain connects TRBV7-8 to TRBJ2-3; 14 bases match TRBD2. Trimming took 1 base from V and 2 from J; bases not matched to a gene: 17. Germline loops: CDR1 SGHVS, CDR2 FQNEAQ. The CDR3 loop spans 22 amino acids. This chain's CDR3 is CASSLEITPWTSGRRVTDTQYF. DNA for the CDR3: TGTGCCAGCAGCTTAGAAATAACGCCCTGGACTAGCGGGAGGCGGGTCACAGATACGCAGTATTTT.

This clonotype was seen a handful of times. V is TRBV6-1 and J is TRBJ1-4, with 8 bases matching TRBD1. The length of the CDR3 is 15 residues. Per the germline V gene, CDR1 is MNHNS and CDR2 is SASEGT. Unmatched junction bases numbered 11, after V lost 6 bases and J lost 8 bases. The CDR3 DNA reads TGTGCCAGCAGGACACAGGGGGAGCTCCGGGAAAAACTGTTTTTT. Translated, it gives CASRTQGELREKLFF.

This clonotype was counted many times. The chain couples TRBV6-2 or TRBV6-3 to TRBJ2-1; 8 bases agree with TRBD2. V trimming: 9 bases; J trimming: 0 bases; junction bases outside the gene matches: 19. Germline V gene lookup returns CDR1 MNHEY and CDR2 SVGEGT. This CDR3 has 19 amino acids. The CDR3 reads CASHPTGGLAGASYNEQFF. Here the CDR3 DNA reads TGTGCCAGTCACCCTACCGGGGGCCTAGCGGGTGCCTCCTACAATGAGCAGTTCTTC.

The chain links TRBV5-1 to TRBJ2-1; D is perhaps TRBD1 (5 bases). Trimming cost V 0 bases and J 7 bases, with 8 bases left between them. This CDR3 has 13 residues. The germline V gene encodes CDR1 SGHRS and CDR2 YFSETQ. In DNA form, the CDR3 reads TGCGCCAGCAGCTTGGGGGGCAGGAATGAGCAGTTCTTC. Its protein is CASSLGGRNEQFF.

This clonotype has just a few counts. This rearrangement joins TRBV6-5 to TRBJ2-3; a weak D match, TRBD2 (6 bases). In germline, CDR1 is MNHEY, CDR2 SVGAGI. CDR3 length equals 18 residues. Deletions cut 6 bases from V and 2 bases from J, with 24 bases between. The CDR3 sequence: CASRSTRRERDVTDTQYF. The DNA of the CDR3 is TGTGCCAGCAGGTCGACTAGACGGGAGAGGGATGTCACAGATACGCAGTATTTT.

This clonotype has more than one count but fewer than ten. V usage is TRBV6-1 and J usage is TRBJ2-7, with 11 bases matching TRBD2. The CDR3 has 13 residues. The V gene's germline CDR1 is MNHNS and CDR2 SASEGT. V trimming: 9 bases; J trimming: 5 bases; junction bases outside the gene matches: 6. CDR3 coding DNA: TGTGCCAGTCTCCTAGCGGGAGGCCACGAGCAGTACTTC. Translated, it gives CASLLAGGHEQYF.

This clonotype was detected many times. This chain joins TRBV5-1 and TRBJ1-4; D uncertain. With 2 bases removed from V and 0 bases from J, the gap between germline ends came to 8 bases. Germline V lookup: CDR1 SGHRS, CDR2 YFSETQ. CDR3 length: 15 amino acids. The CDR3 loop is CASSFQDATNEKLFF. CDR3 in DNA: TGCGCCAGCAGCTTTCAGGATGCAACTAATGAAAAACTGTTTTTT.

This clonotype was detected only a few times. CDR3 bases: TGTGCCAGCAGCCAAGAGGGAGGGAATCTTGGGGCCAACGTCCTGACTTTC. It yields the protein CASSQEGGNLGANVLTF. This chain connects TRBV3-1 to TRBJ2-6; 7 bases are shared with TRBD2. This CDR3 is built from 17 residues. In germline, CDR1 is LGHDT, CDR2 YNNKEL (reference sequence). V trimming: 0 bases; J trimming: 3 bases; junction bases outside the gene matches: 5. The whole variable domain, filled in from reference TRBV3-1 and TRBJ2-6, reads DTAVSQTPKYLVTQMGNDKSIKCEQNLGHDTMYWYKQDSKKFLKIMFSYNNKELIINETVPNRFSPKSPDKAHLNLHINSLELGDSAVYFCASSQEGGNLGANVLTFGAGSRLTVL.

The gene calls are TRBV27 and TRBJ2-1, with D unclear. CDR1 MNHEY and CDR2 SMNVEV come from the germline V gene (reference sequence). V lost 5 bases and J 8 bases, leaving 10 bases between the germline ends. The CDR3 loop spans 12 amino acids. The CDR3, as DNA: TGTGCCAGCAGTCCGCCTTCTCATGAGCAGTTCTTC. Residues: CASSPPSHEQFF.

The rearrangement joins TRBV28 to TRBJ2-1; D is undetermined. Germline V gene data show CDR1 as MDHEN and CDR2 as SYDVKM. CDR3 length: 15 amino acids. V gave up 3 bases and J gave up 3 bases, with 12 bases separating them. The CDR3 coding sequence is TGTGCCAGCAGTTTTATACAGAAGTACTACAATGAGCAGTTCTTC. It translates to CASSFIQKYYNEQFF.

This clonotype was found a few times. CDR3 bases: TGTGCCAGCAGCTCCTGGGAGTCGACAGGCCTTAATTCACCCCTCCACTTT. Translating it yields CASSSWESTGLNSPLHF. V and J are TRBV25-1 and TRBJ1-6; D possibly corresponds to TRBD1 (6 bases). The germline gives CDR1 MGHDK, CDR2 SYGVNS. With 6 bases removed from V and 6 bases from J, the gap between germline ends came to 21 bases. This CDR3 has 17 residues.

Only a few counts were recorded for this clonotype. The chain carries TRBV5-1 and TRBJ1-6; D might be TRBD1 (5 bases). Trimming left V 0 bases short and J 7 bases short, with 11 bases between. Germline V gene lookup returns CDR1 SGHRS and CDR2 YFSETQ. The CDR3 is 15 residues long. The CDR3 spells CASSLVTARNSPLHF. DNA for the CDR3: TGCGCCAGCAGCTTGGTGACAGCAAGGAATTCACCCCTCCACTTT.

Only one count was recorded for this clonotype. The junction departs from germline at one end; a sequencing error may be responsible. The rearrangement links TRBV12-5 to TRBJ2-1, with 11 bases matching TRBD2. From germline, CDR1 is LGHNT and CDR2 FRNRAP. This CDR3 spans 17 amino acids. CDR3 region: CDSGLVGLAATNNEQFF. Written as DNA, the CDR3 is TGTGATAGTGGTTTGGTGGGACTAGCGGCGACCAACAATGAGCAGTTCTTC. The full variable domain, with the rest looked up from reference TRBV12-5 and TRBJ2-1, is DARVTQTPRHKVTEMGQEVTMRCQPILGHNTVFWYRQTMMQGLELLAYFRNRAPLDDSGMPKDRFSAEMPDATLATLKIQPSEPRDSAVYFCDSGLVGLAATNNEQFFGPGTRLTVL.

This clonotype was seen only a few times. The V and J genes are TRBV5-4 and TRBJ1-1, with D uncertain. This CDR3 has 14 residues. V gave up 0 bases and J gave up 6 bases, with 12 bases separating them. Germline V gene sequence: CDR1 SGHNT, CDR2 YYREEE (reference sequence). The CDR3 nucleotides read TGTGCCAGCAGCTTGGCCCTGGCGGGGTCTGAAGCTTTCTTT. Translated, it gives CASSLALAGSEAFF.

This clonotype showed up just a few times. The chain couples TRBV28 to TRBJ2-3, with no clear D. CDR1 is MDHEN, CDR2 SYDVKM, per germline. The CDR3 is 13 amino acids. Trimming took 8 bases from V and 2 from J, leaving 11 bases between them. The CDR3 DNA is TGTGCCAGCGGCGAGGCAAACACAGATACGCAGTATTTT. This gives the protein CASGEANTDTQYF.

The chain combines TRBV5-1 with TRBJ2-1; 14 bases align to TRBD2. J was trimmed by 0 bases and V by 4 bases; bases with no gene match: 9. The length of the CDR3 is 19 residues. CDR1 and CDR2 from the germline V gene are SGHRS and YFSETQ. This chain's CDR3 is CASSPGLAGGPSSYNEQFF. The CDR3 nucleotides are TGCGCCAGCAGCCCAGGACTAGCGGGAGGACCGAGCTCCTACAATGAGCAGTTCTTC. The variable domain in full, with the rest retrieved from reference TRBV5-1 and TRBJ2-1, is KAGVTQTPRYLIKTRGQQVTLSCSPISGHRSVSWYQQTPGQGLQFLFEYFSETQRNKGNFPGRFSGRQFSNSRSEMNVSTLELGDSALYLCASSPGLAGGPSSYNEQFFGPGTRLTVL.

V usage is TRBV2 and J usage is TRBJ1-2; 10 positions match TRBD1. There are 18 residues in the CDR3. Germline-derived CDR1 and CDR2 are SNHLY and FYNNEI. V was pared by 7 bases and J by 2 bases, with 16 bases of the junction left unmatched. The CDR3 loop reads CASILNPGGQGVNYGYTF. CDR3 DNA: TGTGCCAGCATCCTAAACCCCGGTGGACAGGGGGTAAACTATGGCTACACCTTC.

This clonotype showed up just a few times. The genes are TRBV29-1 and TRBJ2-3; D is undetermined. CDR3 length equals 13 residues. Germline loops: CDR1 SQVTM, CDR2 ANQGSEA. With 4 bases removed from V and 2 bases from J, the gap between germline ends came to 10 bases. The CDR3 sequence: CSVAGSLTDTQYF. The CDR3 bases are TGCAGCGTTGCCGGATCCCTCACAGATACGCAGTATTTT.

In this sample, this clonotype turned up once. A read error may account for a junction end that differs from germline. V gene TRBV18 combines with J gene TRBJ2-7; 13 nucleotides align to TRBD2. CDR3 length: 19 residues. Germline-derived CDR1 and CDR2 are KGHSH and LQKENI. The CDR3 DNA reads as TGTGCCAGCTCCCCACCTGTGGGGGGGACTAGCGGGACGTCGTGGGAGCAGTACTTC. As protein: CASSPPVGGTSGTSWEQYF. The full variable domain, rest sourced from reference TRBV18 and TRBJ2-7, is NAGVMQNPRHLVRRRGQEARLRCSPMKGHSHVYWYRQLPEEGLKFMVYLQKENIIDESGMPKERFSAEFPKEGPSILRIQQVVRGDSAAYFCASSPPVGGTSGTSWEQYFGPGTRLTVT.

This clonotype was counted between two and nine times. CDR3 nucleotide sequence: TGTGCCAGCAGTTATAGCTCCGAGCAGTACTTC. Residues: CASSYSSEQYF. The chain employs TRBV12-3 or TRBV12-4 and TRBJ2-7; D is uncertain. Deletions cut 4 bases from V and 6 bases from J, with 7 bases between. The CDR3 loop spans 11 amino acids.

The chain has TRBV11-1 and TRBJ2-7, with 8 bases identical to TRBD2. This CDR3 has 15 amino acids. V was clipped by 1 base and J by 6 bases; unmatched bases: 8. Germline CDR1 is SGHAT and CDR2 is FQDESV (reference sequence). The CDR3 region is CASSLVTSGGGEQYF. The CDR3 DNA reads TGTGCCAGCAGCTTAGTAACCAGCGGGGGAGGCGAGCAGTACTTC.

This clonotype came up many times. This sequence joins TRBV5-6 and TRBJ2-5, with TRBD2 matching 10 bases. The germline V gene encodes CDR1 SGHDT and CDR2 YYEEEE. With 4 bases clipped from V and 2 bases from J, the junction kept 8 bases outside the gene matches. The CDR3 runs 16 residues. The CDR3 DNA reads TGTGCCAGCAGCCCCCTTACTAGCGGGACTCAAGAGACCCAGTACTTC. It codes for CASSPLTSGTQETQYF.

The chain combines TRBV14 with TRBJ2-3; 9 nucleotides align to TRBD2. The CDR3 sequence is 17 residues long. J gave up 2 bases and V 0 bases, and 6 bases lay outside the gene matches. The germline V gene encodes CDR1 SGHDN and CDR2 FVKESK. The CDR3 loop reads CASSQDYGGRATDTQYF. Written as DNA, the CDR3 is TGTGCCAGCAGCCAAGATTACGGCGGGAGGGCCACAGATACGCAGTATTTT.

This clonotype turned up a few times. The rearrangement uses TRBV28 and TRBJ2-2; D call uncertain. This CDR3 is built from 13 residues. V dropped 7 bases and J dropped 6 bases, with 12 bases sitting between them. CDR1 is MDHEN, CDR2 SYDVKM, per germline. The CDR3 sequence is CASTTPASGELFF. DNA for the CDR3: TGTGCCAGCACCACCCCCGCTTCCGGGGAGCTGTTTTTT.